What follows are 20 T cell receptor beta chains derived from one specimen sequenced in a study of cytomegalovirus exposure and HLA in healthy donors. Primers included in the PCR were 60 Vbeta and 13 Jbeta primers. The repertoire was sequenced with immunoSEQ multiplex PCR; TCRdb's copy has only in-frame clones and lacks some. The top ten clones hold 4.5% to 6% of a sample with over 75,000 clones, roughly 9.4% of them seen once. The sequenced material came from PBMCs. These receptors originate from a man aged 45-65 years in good health and CMV-seropositive.

The chain uses TRBV9 and TRBJ1-3; 7 bases line up with TRBD1. Germline V CDR1 and CDR2: SGDLS, YYNGEE. Trimming removed 4 bases from V and 4 bases from J; junction bases left unmatched: 11. The CDR3 extends over 16 amino acids. For the CDR3, the DNA is TGTGCCAGCAGCACACAGGGGAGTCTACTCGGAAACACCATATATTTT. It yields the protein CASSTQGSLLGNTIYF.

This clone came up a few times. V is TRBV2 and J is TRBJ1-1; weak D call: TRBD1 (5 bases). CDR1 is SNHLY and CDR2 is FYNNEI in the germline V gene. Trimming left V 2 bases short and J 1 base short, with 5 bases between. This CDR3 region has 13 residues. CDR3 DNA: TGTGCCAGCAGTGAACAGGGGAACACTGAAGCTTTCTTT. This encodes CASSEQGNTEAFF.

The rearrangement joins TRBV27 to TRBJ1-5; 8 bases agree with TRBD1. This CDR3 has 14 amino acids. Germline V gives CDR1 MNHEY, CDR2 SMNVEV (reference sequence). V shed 6 bases, J shed 1 base, and the junction held 2 bases outside the gene matches. The CDR3 coding sequence is TGTGCCAGCAGCAGACAGGGGAGCAATCAGCCCCAGCATTTT. Translating gives CASSRQGSNQPQHF.

The rearrangement uses TRBV27 and TRBJ2-5; D is ambiguous. The CDR3 runs to 12 residues. V was trimmed by 3 bases and J by 0 bases, leaving 2 bases between them. Germline CDR1 is MNHEY and CDR2 is SMNVEV (reference sequence). CDR3 in amino acids: CASSFNQETQYF. The CDR3 nucleotides read TGTGCCAGCAGTTTCAACCAAGAGACCCAGTACTTC.

The chain has TRBV14 and TRBJ2-2; unclear D gene. Germline V CDR1 and CDR2: SGHDN, FVKESK. This CDR3 spans 15 amino acids. V was cut by 1 base and J by 1 base, with 7 bases left in between. As DNA, the CDR3 is TGTGCCAGCAGCCAAGCTAGGCGGAACACCGGGGAGCTGTTTTTT. This gives the protein CASSQARRNTGELFF. Supplemented by reference TRBV14 and TRBJ2-2, the full variable domain reads EAGVTQFPSHSVIEKGQTVTLRCDPISGHDNLYWYRRVMGKEIKFLLHFVKESKQDESGMPNNRFLAERTGGTYSTLKVQPAELEDSGVYFCASSQARRNTGELFFGEGSRLTVL.

A word on this clone: Other DNA sequences from this sample encode an identical CDR3 as well. This chain uses TRBV2 with TRBJ1-2; perhaps TRBD1 as D (5 bases). Trimming stripped 6 bases from V and 5 bases from J, with 13 bases between. CDR3 length equals 13 residues. The germline gives CDR1 SNHLY, CDR2 FYNNEI. CDR3: CASSPGEVYGYTF. As DNA, the CDR3 is TGTGCCAGCAGCCCGGGGGAGGTTTATGGCTACACCTTC.

This clone was picked up a small number of times. V is TRBV2 and J is TRBJ1-2; the match to TRBD1 covers 7 bases. CDR3 length: 14 residues. Germline V gives CDR1 SNHLY, CDR2 FYNNEI. The V segment lost 5 bases and the J segment 6 bases; nucleotides outside the gene matches: 9. DNA for the CDR3: TGTGCCAGCAGTAGAGACAGGGCTCCGGATGGCTACACCTTC. Translation: CASSRDRAPDGYTF.

The V gene is TRBV6-5, the J gene TRBJ2-5; D gene unclear. The CDR3 extends over 14 amino acids. The V gene's germline CDR1 is MNHEY and CDR2 SVGAGI. V lost 1 base and J lost 2, with 8 bases in between. The CDR3 DNA reads as TGTGCCAGCAGTTACTATGGCAGTCAAGAGACCCAGTACTTC. Amino acid sequence: CASSYYGSQETQYF.

The V gene is TRBV28, the J gene TRBJ2-1, with 7 bases aligning to TRBD2. The CDR3 sequence is 16 residues long. With 5 bases clipped from V and 1 base from J, the junction kept 8 bases outside the gene matches. CDR1 is MDHEN, CDR2 SYDVKM, per germline. This chain's CDR3 is CASSERLAPSYNEQFF. CDR3 nucleotides: TGTGCCAGCAGTGAACGACTAGCCCCTTCCTACAATGAGCAGTTCTTC. The whole variable domain, filled in from reference TRBV28 and TRBJ2-1, reads DVKVTQSSRYLVKRTGEKVFLECVQDMDHENMFWYRQDPGLGLRLIYFSYDVKMKEKGDIPEGYSVSREKKERFSLILESASTNQTSMYLCASSERLAPSYNEQFFGPGTRLTVL.

This clone has just a few counts. This sequence joins TRBV6-5 and TRBJ2-7, with 13 bases identical to TRBD2. The CDR3 runs 16 residues. The trim removed 4 bases at V and 6 bases at J, leaving 9 bases unmatched. Germline CDR1 and CDR2: MNHEY and SVGAGI. The CDR3 DNA reads as TGTGCCAGCAGTTCCCTACTAGCGGGAGGGCCTGTCGAGCAGTACTTC. This sequence encodes CASSSLLAGGPVEQYF.

The chain carries TRBV11-2 and TRBJ1-1; maybe TRBD1 (5 bases). This CDR3 is built from 16 residues. V was pared by 5 bases and J by 1 base, with 17 bases between. Germline V gives CDR1 SGHAT, CDR2 FQNNGV. CDR3 nucleotides: TGTGCCAGCAGCCTTTATATGGCCCAGGGGAACACTGAAGCTTTCTTT. Translated: CASSLYMAQGNTEAFF.

This clone was detected a few times. The chain uses TRBV29-1 and TRBJ2-3, with 7 bases aligning to TRBD2. The CDR3 totals 14 residues. Germline loops: CDR1 SQVTM, CDR2 ANQGSEA. V was clipped by 2 bases and J by 5 bases; unmatched bases: 7. The CDR3 loop reads CSVESGMRGDTQYF. CDR3 DNA sequence: TGCAGCGTTGAAAGCGGGATGCGGGGAGATACGCAGTATTTT.

This clone was detected many times. Other nucleotide sequences from this sample produce the same CDR3. V and J are TRBV19 and TRBJ2-7, with a possible D match to TRBD1 (5 bases). The V end lost 5 bases, the J end lost 6 bases, and 11 bases lay between the germline ends. Germline loops: CDR1 LNHDA, CDR2 SQIVND (reference sequence). This CDR3 spans 12 amino acids. CDR3 nucleotides: TGTGCCAGTAGTCCCCGAACAGGCGAGCAGTACTTC. It yields the protein CASSPRTGEQYF.

This clone was seen a handful of times. The chain combines TRBV30 with TRBJ2-7; 9 positions agree with TRBD1. Germline V gene data show CDR1 as GTSNPN and CDR2 as SVGIG (reference sequence). The CDR3 is 13 amino acids. CDR3 in amino acids: CGSTDRGDYEQYF. As DNA, the CDR3 is TGTGGCTCAACGGACAGGGGTGACTACGAGCAGTACTTC.

This chain connects TRBV6-5 to TRBJ2-7, with 8 nucleotides matching TRBD2. The trim removed 0 bases at V and 3 bases at J, leaving 7 bases unmatched. This CDR3 contains 16 residues. Germline CDR1 MNHEY, CDR2 SVGAGI. CDR3 coding DNA: TGTGCCAGCAGTTACTCATCCAGCGGGGGAGTCTACGAGCAGTACTTC. Translating it yields CASSYSSSGGVYEQYF.

This clone has just a few counts. The chain uses TRBV19 and TRBJ2-7; 9 bases are shared with TRBD1. CDR3 length: 13 residues. The J segment lost 5 bases and the V segment lost 7 bases, leaving 6 bases of the junction unmatched. From germline, CDR1 is LNHDA and CDR2 SQIVND (reference sequence). The CDR3 DNA follows: TGTGCCAGTACCGACAGGGGGGATGACGAGCAGTACTTC. Translation: CASTDRGDDEQYF.

The chain links TRBV11-3 to TRBJ2-1; 10 nucleotides match TRBD2. The length of the CDR3 is 16 residues. CDR1 is SGHNT, CDR2 YENEEA, per germline. V shed 1 base and J 0 bases; nucleotides not matched to a gene: 0. The CDR3 DNA reads TGTGCCAGCAGCTTAGCTAGCGGGAGCTCCTACAATGAGCAGTTCTTC. Translation: CASSLASGSSYNEQFF.

In this sample, this clone turned up a few times. The chain has TRBV2 and TRBJ1-1; D remains unclear. V lost 10 bases and J 1 base, leaving 7 bases between the germline ends. CDR1 is SNHLY and CDR2 is FYNNEI in the germline V gene. This CDR3 region has 11 residues. Here the CDR3 reads CAIGGNTEAFF. In nucleotides, the CDR3 is TGTGCCATCGGAGGGAACACTGAAGCTTTCTTT.

The rearrangement uses TRBV6-4 and TRBJ2-7; 9 bases match TRBD1. The CDR3 totals 16 residues. The V gene's germline CDR1 is MRHNA and CDR2 SNTAGT. V shed 3 bases and J 3 bases; nucleotides not matched to a gene: 9. CDR3 coding DNA: TGTGCCAGCAGTGATCCGGACAGGGGAGTACACTACGAGCAGTACTTC. Protein sequence: CASSDPDRGVHYEQYF.

This clone has a handful of counts. The V and J genes are TRBV7-8 and TRBJ2-5, with 11 nucleotides matching TRBD2. This CDR3 is 14 amino acids long. From germline, CDR1 is SGHVS and CDR2 FQNEAQ. V was clipped by 11 bases and J by 4 bases; unmatched bases: 9. In DNA form, the CDR3 reads TGTGCCTCTCGTCCAACTAGCGGGGGAGAGACCCAGTACTTC. It is translated as CASRPTSGGETQYF.